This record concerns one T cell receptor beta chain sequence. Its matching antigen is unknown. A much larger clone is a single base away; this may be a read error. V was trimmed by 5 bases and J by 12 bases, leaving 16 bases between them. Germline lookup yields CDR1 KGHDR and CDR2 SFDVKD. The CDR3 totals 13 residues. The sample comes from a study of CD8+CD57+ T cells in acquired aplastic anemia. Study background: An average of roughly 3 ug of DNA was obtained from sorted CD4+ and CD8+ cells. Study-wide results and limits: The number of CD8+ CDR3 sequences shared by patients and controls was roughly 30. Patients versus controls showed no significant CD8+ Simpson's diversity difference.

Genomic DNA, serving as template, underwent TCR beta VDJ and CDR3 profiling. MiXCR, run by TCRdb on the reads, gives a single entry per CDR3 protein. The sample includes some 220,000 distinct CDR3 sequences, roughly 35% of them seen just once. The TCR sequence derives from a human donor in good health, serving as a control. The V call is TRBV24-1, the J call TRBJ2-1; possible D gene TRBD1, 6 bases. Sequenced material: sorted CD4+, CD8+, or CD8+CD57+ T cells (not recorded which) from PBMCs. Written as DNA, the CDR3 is TGTGCCACCAGTGTTCCGGACAGTGGTGGGCAGTTCTTC. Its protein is CATSVPDSGGQFF.